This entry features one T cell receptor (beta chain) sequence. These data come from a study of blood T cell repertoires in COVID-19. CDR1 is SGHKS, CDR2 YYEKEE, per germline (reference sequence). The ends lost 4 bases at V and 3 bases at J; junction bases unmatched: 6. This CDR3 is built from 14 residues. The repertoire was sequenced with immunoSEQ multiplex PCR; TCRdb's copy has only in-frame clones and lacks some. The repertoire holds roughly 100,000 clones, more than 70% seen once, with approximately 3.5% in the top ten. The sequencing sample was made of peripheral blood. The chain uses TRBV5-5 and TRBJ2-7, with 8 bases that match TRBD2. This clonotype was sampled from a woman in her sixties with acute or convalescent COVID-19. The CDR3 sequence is CASSPTSGYYEQYV. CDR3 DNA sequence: TGTGCCAGCAGCCCCACTAGCGGATACTACGAGCAGTACGTC.